This entry describes one T cell receptor (beta chain). The sample belongs to a study of blood T cell repertoires in COVID-19. As handled by the study authors: The authors estimated nucleated cell counts from reference gene primer amplification. The assay was immunoSEQ multiplex PCR, and TCRdb's table has in-frame clones only and misses some. That table gives V, J and clone size, and the DNA gave D and trimming. The table has some 80,000 clones, around three quarters seen once. The germline V gene encodes CDR1 SGHVS and CDR2 FQNEAQ. The CDR3 has 17 residues. V gave up 3 bases and J gave up 5 bases; unmatched junction bases: 13.

The receptor was isolated from a woman older than 75 with active or convalescent COVID-19. The rearrangement links TRBV7-8 to TRBJ1-5, with TRBD1 matching over 7 bases. Source material: peripheral blood. The CDR3 spells CASSFDPGGPQYQPQHF. CDR3 DNA: TGTGCCAGCAGCTTCGATCCAGGGGGGCCCCAATATCAGCCCCAGCATTTT.